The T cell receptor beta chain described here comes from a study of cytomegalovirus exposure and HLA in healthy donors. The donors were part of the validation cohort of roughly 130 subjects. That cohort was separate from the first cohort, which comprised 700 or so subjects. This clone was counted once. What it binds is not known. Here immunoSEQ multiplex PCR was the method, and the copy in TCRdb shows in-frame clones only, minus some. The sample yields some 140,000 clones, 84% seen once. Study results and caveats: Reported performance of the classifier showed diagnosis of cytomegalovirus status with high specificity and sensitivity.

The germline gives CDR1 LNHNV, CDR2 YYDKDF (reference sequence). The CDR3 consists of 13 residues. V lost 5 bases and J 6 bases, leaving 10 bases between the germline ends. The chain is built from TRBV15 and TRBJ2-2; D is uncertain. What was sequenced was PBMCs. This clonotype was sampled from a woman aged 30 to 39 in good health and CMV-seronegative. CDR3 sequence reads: CATSLRQPGELFF. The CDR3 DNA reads TGTGCCACCAGCCTGAGGCAACCCGGGGAGCTGTTTTTT.